What follows are 23 T cell receptor beta chains derived from one specimen sequenced in a study of cytomegalovirus exposure and HLA in healthy donors. The assay was immunoSEQ multiplex PCR, and TCRdb's table has in-frame clones only and misses some. The sample contains around 250,000 clones, around 87% of which appear only once. The sequencing input was PBMCs. These receptors were collected from a woman between 18 and 29 years old in good health and CMV-seronegative.

V is TRBV6-1 and J is TRBJ1-1, with TRBD1 matching over 7 bases. From germline, CDR1 is MNHNS and CDR2 SASEGT. This CDR3 comprises 15 residues. Trimming at V came to 4 bases and at J to 1 base, leaving 6 bases not matched to a gene. The DNA of the CDR3 is TGTGCCAGCAGTGTACTTCAGGGGGGGAACACTGAAGCTTTCTTT. This sequence encodes CASSVLQGGNTEAFF.

This clone was observed once. V and J are TRBV6-5 and TRBJ2-2; 9 bases fit TRBD1. J was trimmed by 6 bases and V by 0 bases; bases with no gene match: 5. Germline V gene lookup returns CDR1 MNHEY and CDR2 SVGAGI. This CDR3 comprises 16 residues. The CDR3 spells CASSYSGTGQAGELFF. In nucleotides, the CDR3 is TGTGCCAGCAGTTACTCCGGGACAGGGCAGGCCGGGGAGCTGTTTTTT.

This clone was detected only once. J is TRBJ2-5 and V is TRBV7-6; 9 nucleotides agree with TRBD1. The CDR3 runs 16 residues. Germline values: CDR1 SGHVS, CDR2 FNYEAQ. With V trimmed by 0 bases and J by 5 bases, 7 bases remained unmatched. In DNA form, the CDR3 reads TGTGCCAGCAGCTTAGCGCCCGGGACAGGGTACGAGACCCAGTACTTC. Protein product: CASSLAPGTGYETQYF.

The chain is built from TRBV4-2 and TRBJ2-2, with D unclear. The CDR3 is made up of 13 amino acids. V lost 0 bases and J 7 bases, leaving 6 bases between the germline ends. The germline gives CDR1 LGHNA, CDR2 YNFKEQ. The CDR3 region is CASSQELNGELFF. DNA of the CDR3: TGTGCCAGCAGCCAAGAACTAAACGGGGAGCTGTTTTTT.

This chain joins TRBV28 and TRBJ2-7, with TRBD1 identical over 11 bases. The CDR3 spans 14 residues. Germline CDR1 is MDHEN and CDR2 is SYDVKM. V gave up 6 bases and J gave up 1 base; unmatched junction bases: 2. Here the CDR3 DNA reads TGTGCCAGCAGCGGACAGGGGGCTTCCTACGAGCAGTACTTC. Its translation is CASSGQGASYEQYF.

The chain combines TRBV7-3 with TRBJ1-1, with 9 nucleotides matching TRBD1. Germline V gene data show CDR1 as SGHTA and CDR2 as FQGTGA. This CDR3 spans 16 amino acids. V lost 2 bases and J lost 1; bases outside the gene matches: 5. The CDR3 DNA reads as TGTGCCAGCAGCTTAGGGGGACAGGGAAGGAACACTGAAGCTTTCTTT. Translation gives CASSLGGQGRNTEAFF. The full variable domain, in which reference TRBV7-3 and TRBJ1-1 provide the parts outside the CDR3, is GAGVSQTPSNKVTEKGKYVELRCDPISGHTALYWYRQSLGQGPEFLIYFQGTGAADDSGLPNDRFFAVRPEGSVSTLKIQRTERGDSAVYLCASSLGGQGRNTEAFFGQGTRLTVV.

The chain joins TRBV6-5 to TRBJ2-5, with 7 bases aligning to TRBD1. The length of the CDR3 is 14 residues. V lost 0 bases to trimming and J lost 7 bases; unmatched junction nucleotides: 5. The germline V gene encodes CDR1 MNHEY and CDR2 SVGAGI. DNA for the CDR3: TGTGCCAGCAGTTACTCGGACAGGCCGTGGACCCAGTACTTC. As protein: CASSYSDRPWTQYF.

V and J are TRBV7-9 and TRBJ1-4; TRBD1 might be the D (6 bases). This CDR3 region has 14 residues. Germline values: CDR1 SEHNR, CDR2 FQNEAQ (reference sequence). Trimming removed 5 bases from V and 8 bases from J, with 15 bases in between. The CDR3 spells CASSLQGGREKLFF. The DNA for the CDR3 is TGTGCCAGCAGCCTACAGGGCGGTCGGGAAAAACTGTTTTTT.

The rearrangement joins TRBV10-1 to TRBJ1-1, with 8 positions matching TRBD1. This CDR3 has 14 amino acids. Germline values: CDR1 WNHNN, CDR2 SYGVQD (reference sequence). J gave up 1 base and V 4 bases, and 2 bases lay outside the gene matches. CDR3 sequence: CASSGGQGNTEAFF. The DNA of the CDR3 is TGCGCCAGCAGTGGAGGACAGGGGAACACTGAAGCTTTCTTT.

This chain links TRBV7-8 with TRBJ1-2, with D unclear. With 2 bases removed from V and 4 bases from J, the gap between germline ends came to 14 bases. Germline CDR1 reads SGHVS; CDR2 reads FQNEAQ. The CDR3 has 15 residues. The CDR3 DNA reads as TGTGCCAGCAGCTTACGCGGCCAGATTTCCTATGGCTACACCTTC. This gives the protein CASSLRGQISYGYTF.

The rearrangement links TRBV18 to TRBJ2-5; D is possibly TRBD2 (6 bases). Germline CDR1 reads KGHSH; CDR2 reads LQKENI. The CDR3 runs to 20 residues. Trimming stripped 6 bases from V and 2 bases from J, with 31 bases between. The CDR3 DNA reads as TGTGCCAGCTCCCCCTCCACCGGGGCTAACCGGGGAGGTTGGCAAGAGACCCAGTACTTC. As protein: CASSPSTGANRGGWQETQYF.

The rearrangement joins TRBV10-3 to TRBJ1-2; TRBD1 aligns across 7 bases. The germline gives CDR1 ENHRY, CDR2 SYGVKD. This CDR3 is built from 16 residues. The V gene end was trimmed by 0 bases and the J gene end by 4 bases; junction bases not matched to a gene: 8. DNA for the CDR3: TGTGCCATCAGTGAGTCGAAGGCAGGGGGAAGCTATGGCTACACCTTC. Translated, it gives CAISESKAGGSYGYTF.

This clone was found once. The V and J genes are TRBV2 and TRBJ1-5; no firm D call. CDR3 size: 13 residues. Germline CDR1 SNHLY, CDR2 FYNNEI. The V gene lost 8 bases and the J gene lost 6 bases, with 14 bases spanning the gap. The CDR3 here is CASGWREGQPQHF. CDR3 nucleotide sequence: TGTGCCAGCGGGTGGAGGGAGGGTCAGCCCCAGCATTTT.

The chain joins TRBV6-1 to TRBJ2-2; tentatively, D is TRBD2 (6 bases). CDR1 and CDR2 from the germline V gene are MNHNS and SASEGT. The CDR3 is made up of 13 amino acids. The germline V and J ends were trimmed by 8 bases and 0 bases, with 7 bases remaining between them. CDR3 loop: CASGEANTGELFF. In DNA, the CDR3 is TGTGCCAGCGGGGAGGCGAACACCGGGGAGCTGTTTTTT.

The genes are TRBV5-1 and TRBJ2-7; D call uncertain. Germline loops: CDR1 SGHRS, CDR2 YFSETQ. The V and J ends lost 5 bases and 7 bases respectively, with 13 bases between them. The CDR3 has 12 residues. CDR3 coding DNA: TGCGCCAGCAGACTCCGCAGGCAAGAGCAGTACGTC. Its translation: CASRLRRQEQYV.

The chain uses TRBV5-1 and TRBJ2-3, with TRBD1 identical over 7 bases. The CDR3 spans 16 residues. The germline CDR1 and CDR2 sequences are SGHRS and YFSETQ. V shed 2 bases, J shed 0 bases, and the junction held 6 bases outside the gene matches. The CDR3: CASSFGTASSTDTQYF. For the CDR3, the DNA is TGCGCCAGCAGCTTCGGGACAGCCTCTAGCACAGATACGCAGTATTTT.

This sequence joins TRBV7-2 and TRBJ2-1; a possible D gene is TRBD1 (6 bases). CDR1 and CDR2 from the germline V gene are SGHTA and FQGNSA. The CDR3 spans 13 residues. V gave up 5 bases and J gave up 8 bases, with 13 bases separating them. The CDR3, as DNA: TGTGCCAGCAGCCAACAGGGTACCTATGAGCAGTTCTTC. Translating it yields CASSQQGTYEQFF.

V and J are TRBV4-1 and TRBJ2-7, with TRBD2 matching over 9 bases. CDR3 length: 15 residues. Germline V gene lookup returns CDR1 MGHRA and CDR2 YSYEKL. V trimming: 1 base; J trimming: 3 bases; junction bases outside the gene matches: 4. CDR3 DNA sequence: TGCGCCAGCAGCCAAGTTGGAGCGGGGGGCTACGAGCAGTACTTC. It codes for CASSQVGAGGYEQYF.

The genes are TRBV1 and TRBJ2-5; TRBD2, the table's D call, was not compared with the DNA. TRBV1 is flagged as a pseudogene. There are 16 residues in the CDR3. The CDR3 DNA sequence: TGCACCAGCAGCCAAGATAGGGGGGGCCCTGGGGAGACCCAGTACTTC. This codes for CTSSQDRGGPGETQYF.

The gene calls are TRBV6-5 and TRBJ1-3; D uncertain. V dropped 0 bases and J dropped 3 bases, with 6 bases sitting between them. This CDR3 region has 14 residues. Germline assignment: CDR1 MNHEY and CDR2 SVGAGI. Here the CDR3 reads CASSYSISGNTIYF. The CDR3 DNA is TGTGCCAGCAGTTACTCGATTAGTGGAAACACCATATATTTT.

Details on this clone: The junction does not match germline at one end; this may be a read error. The chain recombines TRBV29-1 with TRBJ1-1, with TRBD1 as a possible D gene (5 bases). CDR1 is SQVTM, CDR2 ANQGSEA, per germline. The CDR3 runs to 11 residues. Written as DNA, the CDR3 is TGCAGGGGGGGGGAGAACACTGAAACTTTCTTT. The encoded protein is CRGGENTETFF.

The genes are TRBV5-1 and TRBJ1-2; 9 bases are a match to TRBD1. CDR3 length: 18 amino acids. Germline loops: CDR1 SGHRS, CDR2 YFSETQ. After removal of 1 base from V and 7 bases from J, the junction contained 17 bases not matched to a gene. In DNA, the CDR3 is TGCGCCAGCAGCTTGATTGGCTGGACAGGGGTTTCCCCCGGTGGCTACACCTTC. This encodes CASSLIGWTGVSPGGYTF.

The chain combines TRBV6-7 with TRBJ1-1; tentative D call: TRBD1 (6 bases). TRBV6-7 falls under the ORF class, with uncertain function. V was shortened by 2 bases and J by 1 base, with 23 bases between the two germline ends. This CDR3 comprises 19 residues. Written as DNA, the CDR3 is TGTGCCAGCAGTTACCCTCAGGTCCCAAGGGGGGGTAGGAACACTGAAGCTTTCTTT. Translating gives CASSYPQVPRGGRNTEAFF.